A selection of T cell receptor beta chains follows, all from one sample in a study of blood T cell repertoires in COVID-19. TCRdb keeps only in-frame clones here, not all; method: immunoSEQ multiplex PCR. The sample includes approximately 150,000 clones, about 86% of them seen just once. The material sequenced was PBMCs or T cells enriched from blood (not recorded which). The receptors shown here come from a man aged 40-49 years with acute COVID-19. The CDR3 runs from the conserved cysteine through the conserved F or W. D genes are given only for firm matches. The size field is filled for only some rows; it gives once, few, many or a size class.

>NA|NA|TRBJ2-3|TRBV27
CASSFGGVNTDTQYF
TGTGCCAGCAGTTTCGGGGGAGTTAACACAGATACGCAGTATTTT
>NA|NA|TRBJ2-2|TRBV24-1
CATSDFQGLEGGELFF
TGTGCCACCAGTGATTTTCAGGGACTTGAAGGCGGGGAGCTGTTTTTT
>NA|TRBD2|TRBJ2-7|TRBV28
CASSTWTSATYEQYF
TGTGCCAGCAGCACTTGGACTAGCGCGACCTACGAGCAGTACTTC
>NA|TRBD2|TRBJ2-7|TRBV5-4
CASSSWTSGGNEQYF
TGTGCCAGCAGCTCGTGGACTAGCGGGGGGAACGAGCAGTACTTC
>NA|NA|TRBJ1-2|TRBV7-9
CASALGNGYTF
TGTGCCAGCGCTCTCGGTAATGGCTACACCTTC
>NA|NA|TRBJ1-2|TRBV10-3
CAIKQGNGYTF
TGTGCCATCAAGCAGGGGAATGGCTACACCTTC
>NA|TRBD2|TRBJ2-2|TRBV7-3
CASRPPGASGMNTGELFF
TGTGCCAGCAGACCTCCCGGAGCTAGCGGAATGAACACCGGGGAGCTGTTTTTT
>NA|TRBD2|TRBJ2-2|TRBV7-2
CASSPSFLAEDTGELFF
TGTGCCAGCAGCCCAAGCTTTCTAGCGGAAGATACCGGGGAGCTGTTTTTT
>NA|TRBD1|TRBJ1-2|TRBV5-1
CASSTGDWGYGYTF
TGCGCCAGCAGCACAGGGGATTGGGGCTATGGCTACACCTTC
>NA|TRBD2|TRBJ2-3|TRBV19
CASSTVSGRDTQYF
TGTGCCAGTAGTACGGTCAGCGGGAGAGATACGCAGTATTTT
>few|NA|TRBJ1-3|TRBV21-1
CASSKSRVNTIYF
TGTGCCAGCAGCAAAAGCAGGGTTAACACCATATATTTT
>NA|NA|TRBJ2-7|TRBV30
CAWRPGQSSYEQYF
TGTGCCTGGAGGCCTGGACAGTCCTCCTACGAGCAGTACTTC
>NA|NA|TRBJ2-7|TRBV5-4
CASSQGASTSYEQYF
TGTGCCAGCAGCCAAGGGGCGTCTACGTCCTACGAGCAGTACTTC
>NA|NA|TRBJ2-5|TRBV29-1
CSVTQGKETQYF
TGCAGCGTAACACAGGGCAAAGAGACCCAGTACTTC
>NA|TRBD2|TRBJ2-7|TRBV6-5
CASRTGTSSHYEQYF
TGTGCCAGCAGGACGGGGACTAGCAGCCACTACGAGCAGTACTTC
>NA|NA|TRBJ2-3|TRBV2
CASSDTGDTQYF
TGTGCCAGCAGCGACACCGGAGATACGCAGTATTTT
>NA|NA|TRBJ1-2|TRBV6-5
CASSYAGAGGYTF
TGTGCCAGCAGTTACGCGGGAGCCGGGGGCTACACCTTC
>once|NA|TRBJ2-3|TRBV7-9
CASNPMGGIDTQYF
TGTGCCAGCAACCCGATGGGCGGGATCGATACGCAGTATTTT
>NA|NA|TRBJ2-7|TRBV19
CASSMVSRHRLSYEQYF
TGTGCCAGTAGTATGGTTTCGAGACACCGCCTCTCCTACGAGCAGTACTTC
>NA|NA|TRBJ1-5|TRBV30
CAWSADSQRPQHF
TGTGCCTGGAGTGCCGACAGCCAGAGGCCCCAGCATTTT
>NA|NA|TRBJ2-7|TRBV7-2
CASSPDTLNNYEQYF
TGTGCCAGCAGCCCCGACACACTTAATAACTACGAGCAGTACTTC
>NA|NA|TRBJ2-7|TRBV27
CASSLGRGNEQYF
TGTGCCAGCAGTTTGGGCAGGGGCAACGAGCAGTACTTC
>NA|NA|TRBJ1-1|TRBV23-1
CASSQSSGDHTEAFF
TGCGCCAGCAGTCAGTCCTCAGGGGATCACACTGAAGCTTTCTTT
>NA|TRBD2|TRBJ2-5|TRBV10-2
CASRRLAGGPGETQYF
TGCGCCAGCAGGAGACTAGCGGGAGGGCCGGGGGAGACCCAGTACTTC
>NA|NA|TRBJ1-3|TRBV28
CASSSPNRDFGNTIYF
TGTGCCAGCAGTTCCCCTAACCGGGATTTTGGAAACACCATATATTTT
>NA|NA|TRBJ1-6|TRBV7-6
CASSLVWGDNSPLHF
TGTGCCAGCAGCTTGGTGTGGGGGGATAATTCACCCCTCCACTTT
>NA|TRBD1|TRBJ2-5|TRBV29-1
CSVEEDRGQETQYF
TGCAGCGTTGAAGAGGACAGGGGACAAGAGACCCAGTACTTC
>once|NA|TRBJ1-5|TRBV4-2
CASSQDNTGRSNQPQHF
TGTGCCAGCAGCCAAGATAACACAGGCCGCAGCAATCAGCCCCAGCATTTT
>NA|NA|TRBJ2-3|TRBV5-1
CASSLAGNDGDTQYF
TGCGCCAGCAGCTTGGCAGGTAATGACGGAGATACGCAGTATTTT
>NA|NA|TRBJ1-1|TRBV19
CASSRGRENTEAFF
TGTGCCAGTAGTAGAGGCAGAGAGAACACTGAAGCTTTCTTT
>NA|NA|TRBJ1-5|TRBV6-6
CASREQTDSNQPQHF
TGTGCCAGCAGAGAACAGACGGATAGCAATCAGCCCCAGCATTTT
>NA|NA|TRBJ1-2|TRBV28
CASSRRGLNYGYTF
TGTGCCAGCAGCCGGCGGGGCCTAAACTATGGCTACACCTTC
>NA|NA|TRBJ2-1|TRBV7-3
CASSLSGEQFF
TGTGCCAGCAGCCTCTCAGGGGAGCAGTTCTTC
>NA|NA|TRBJ2-7|TRBV9
CASSPTGISEQYF
TGTGCCAGCAGCCCTACAGGGATTTCCGAGCAGTACTTC
>NA|NA|TRBJ1-3|TRBV6-5
CASVGASGNTIYF
TGTGCCAGCGTAGGGGCCTCTGGAAACACCATATATTTT
>NA|NA|TRBJ1-4|TRBV7-9
CASSLGLNQATNEKLFF
TGTGCCAGCAGCTTGGGGCTGAACCAGGCAACTAATGAAAAACTGTTTTTT
>NA|TRBD2|TRBJ2-7|TRBV6-5
CASRRLADRGQYF
TGTGCCAGCAGAAGACTAGCGGACCGAGGGCAGTACTTC
>NA|NA|TRBJ1-5|TRBV2
CASRAAQSNQPQHF
TGTGCCAGCAGGGCTGCACAGAGCAATCAGCCCCAGCATTTT
>NA|TRBD2|TRBJ2-7|TRBV5-1
CASSFTSETYEQYF
TGCGCCAGCAGCTTCACTAGCGAGACCTACGAGCAGTACTTC
>once|NA|TRBJ1-2|TRBV10-3
CAISGGTGLGYGYTF
TGTGCCATCAGTGGGGGCACAGGGTTAGGCTATGGCTACACCTTC
>NA|NA|TRBJ2-2|TRBV19
CASSKGDGTGELFF
TGTGCCAGTAGTAAAGGGGATGGCACCGGGGAGCTGTTTTTT